This entry lists 5 T cell receptor beta chains sequenced from one sample in a study of CD8 T cells in Susac syndrome. Random hexamers were used to reverse transcribe 0.5 to 1 ug of RNA. Each CDR3 protein is one row after TCRdb ran MiXCR on the immunoSEQ multiplex PCR reads. The data hold 150,000 to 200,000 distinct CDR3 sequences, with 85% to 95% observed a single time. The sequencing input was CD8+ T cells from PBMCs. The receptors shown here come from a human donor with multiple sclerosis.

The rearrangement links TRBV5-1 to TRBJ2-1; TRBD1 agrees at 7 bases. CDR1 SGHRS and CDR2 YFSETQ come from the germline V gene. This CDR3 has 17 amino acids. V was pared by 3 bases and J by 1 base, with 10 bases of the junction left unmatched. The CDR3 DNA reads TGCGCCAGCAGCTGGAGATCTACAGGGGAATCCTACAATGAGCAGTTCTTC. This translates into CASSWRSTGESYNEQFF.

The chain couples TRBV7-9 to TRBJ2-3, with TRBD1 matching 11 bases. CDR1 is SEHNR, CDR2 FQNEAQ, per germline (reference sequence). This CDR3 comprises 16 residues. The J segment lost 5 bases and the V segment lost 4 bases, leaving 8 bases of the junction unmatched. The CDR3: CASSSGPDRGRDTQYF. In DNA form, the CDR3 reads TGTGCCAGCAGCTCTGGCCCGGACAGGGGGCGAGATACGCAGTATTTT.

The chain employs TRBV18 and TRBJ2-7; possible D gene TRBD2, 6 bases. CDR1 is KGHSH and CDR2 is LQKENI in the germline V gene. Trimming removed 6 bases at V and 7 bases at J, with 16 bases between. This CDR3 is built from 13 residues. The chain's CDR3 is CASSPGAPTEQYF. CDR3 bases: TGTGCCAGCTCCCCGGGAGCCCCTACGGAGCAGTACTTC.

The chain couples TRBV29-1 to TRBJ2-2; no clear D. CDR3 size: 13 residues. Germline V CDR1 and CDR2: SQVTM, ANQGSEA. The ends were cut back, 2 bases at V and 2 bases at J, with 6 bases in the middle. CDR3 nucleotide sequence: TGCAGCGTTGAAACGGTTAACACCGGGGAGCTGTTTTTT. It codes for CSVETVNTGELFF.

The chain carries TRBV20-1 and TRBJ1-1; TRBD1 agrees at 7 bases. Germline CDR1 DFQATT, CDR2 SNEGSKA (reference sequence). With 6 bases clipped from V and 0 bases from J, the junction kept 7 bases outside the gene matches. There are 14 residues in the CDR3. CDR3 protein: CSAANRGLNTEAFF. For the CDR3, the DNA is TGCAGTGCAGCAAACAGGGGACTGAACACTGAAGCTTTCTTT.